This is a list of T cell receptor beta chains from one sample in a study of T cells in Graves' hyperthyroidism and ophthalmopathy. TCRdb used MiXCR to reprocess the multiplex PCR reads, holding one entry per CDR3 protein. The sample records about 510,000 distinct CDR3 sequences, 46% being singletons. What was sequenced was peripheral blood or thyroid tissue (not recorded which). The source of these receptors is an adult woman with Graves' disease, either hyperthyroidism or ophthalmopathy (not recorded which). Both conserved end residues are part of each CDR3. Fields, in order: J gene, clone size, V gene, CDR3 protein. Clone sizes are given selectively: once, few, many, or a class where the clone is expanded.

j_call: TRBJ2-5; clone_size: many; v_call: TRBV4-3; cdr3_aa: CASSQDQTGYGETQYF
j_call: TRBJ2-7; clone_size: .; v_call: TRBV12-3/TRBV12-4; cdr3_aa: CASSSGLAGGREQYF
j_call: TRBJ1-4; clone_size: many; v_call: TRBV4-1; cdr3_aa: CASSQGDGMEKLFF
j_call: TRBJ2-5; clone_size: few; v_call: TRBV24-1; cdr3_aa: CATSPTSTGLETQYF
j_call: TRBJ2-7; clone_size: .; v_call: TRBV20-1; cdr3_aa: CSVKPGSSYGQYF
j_call: TRBJ2-7; clone_size: .; v_call: TRBV14; cdr3_aa: CASSRTGGGEQYF
j_call: TRBJ2-3; clone_size: many; v_call: TRBV20-1; cdr3_aa: CSGAQRPTDTQYF
j_call: TRBJ1-1; clone_size: few; v_call: TRBV6-5; cdr3_aa: CASSYLDRAPAEAFF
j_call: TRBJ1-5; clone_size: .; v_call: TRBV11-2; cdr3_aa: CASSPTGGGGQPQHF
j_call: TRBJ1-1; clone_size: many; v_call: TRBV6-5; cdr3_aa: CASSYSGASTEAFF
j_call: TRBJ1-5; clone_size: .; v_call: TRBV7-2; cdr3_aa: CASSKIGGKGNQPQHF
j_call: TRBJ2-7; clone_size: .; v_call: TRBV20-1; cdr3_aa: CSAGKRGQGFHEQYF
j_call: TRBJ1-5; clone_size: .; v_call: TRBV10-3; cdr3_aa: CAISLGTGSNQPQHF
j_call: TRBJ2-5; clone_size: .; v_call: TRBV2; cdr3_aa: CASSDPGSGIETQYF
j_call: TRBJ2-2; clone_size: .; v_call: TRBV11-1; cdr3_aa: CASSSPSGSGTGELFF
j_call: TRBJ1-3; clone_size: .; v_call: TRBV7-1; cdr3_aa: CASSSWTGTGNTIYF
j_call: TRBJ2-5; clone_size: .; v_call: TRBV10-3; cdr3_aa: CAIRGQGAFETQYF
j_call: TRBJ1-2; clone_size: many; v_call: TRBV7-3; cdr3_aa: CASSLNRVVGYTF
j_call: TRBJ1-1; clone_size: many; v_call: TRBV2; cdr3_aa: CASRAREGVMNTEAFF
j_call: TRBJ2-7; clone_size: .; v_call: TRBV6-5; cdr3_aa: CASSQGGSGYEQYF
j_call: TRBJ1-4; clone_size: .; v_call: TRBV29-1; cdr3_aa: CSSGTGRNEKLFF
j_call: TRBJ1-4; clone_size: few; v_call: TRBV4-1; cdr3_aa: CASSQDPWGLNEKLFF
j_call: TRBJ2-1; clone_size: .; v_call: TRBV5-5; cdr3_aa: CASSSGVGMAQFF
j_call: TRBJ2-7; clone_size: .; v_call: TRBV6-1; cdr3_aa: CASSVTRRGGIYEQYF
j_call: TRBJ2-2; clone_size: many; v_call: TRBV6-6; cdr3_aa: CASSYPTRSTGELFF
j_call: TRBJ2-5; clone_size: .; v_call: TRBV7-9; cdr3_aa: CASSYSSGRASETQYF
j_call: TRBJ1-1; clone_size: many; v_call: TRBV10-3; cdr3_aa: CATTTRLEGGRSEAFF
j_call: TRBJ2-7; clone_size: many; v_call: TRBV20-1; cdr3_aa: CSARVDRAEQYF
j_call: TRBJ1-3; clone_size: .; v_call: TRBV10-3; cdr3_aa: CAISHWPLGQGGNTIYF
j_call: TRBJ2-7; clone_size: .; v_call: TRBV6-1; cdr3_aa: CASSEMVSYEQYF
j_call: TRBJ1-3; clone_size: few; v_call: TRBV6-6; cdr3_aa: CASSRDRGSGNTIYF
j_call: TRBJ2-7; clone_size: once; v_call: TRBV29-1; cdr3_aa: CSVATSGIFEQYF
j_call: TRBJ1-6; clone_size: .; v_call: TRBV24-1; cdr3_aa: CATSGGLAGDNSPLHF
j_call: TRBJ1-1; clone_size: .; v_call: TRBV10-3; cdr3_aa: CALGREAFF
j_call: TRBJ1-1; clone_size: .; v_call: TRBV5-1; cdr3_aa: CASLGEGTEAFF
j_call: TRBJ1-5; clone_size: .; v_call: TRBV28; cdr3_aa: CASSDRLNQPQHF
j_call: TRBJ1-2; clone_size: few; v_call: TRBV7-9; cdr3_aa: CASSADRGTGGYTF